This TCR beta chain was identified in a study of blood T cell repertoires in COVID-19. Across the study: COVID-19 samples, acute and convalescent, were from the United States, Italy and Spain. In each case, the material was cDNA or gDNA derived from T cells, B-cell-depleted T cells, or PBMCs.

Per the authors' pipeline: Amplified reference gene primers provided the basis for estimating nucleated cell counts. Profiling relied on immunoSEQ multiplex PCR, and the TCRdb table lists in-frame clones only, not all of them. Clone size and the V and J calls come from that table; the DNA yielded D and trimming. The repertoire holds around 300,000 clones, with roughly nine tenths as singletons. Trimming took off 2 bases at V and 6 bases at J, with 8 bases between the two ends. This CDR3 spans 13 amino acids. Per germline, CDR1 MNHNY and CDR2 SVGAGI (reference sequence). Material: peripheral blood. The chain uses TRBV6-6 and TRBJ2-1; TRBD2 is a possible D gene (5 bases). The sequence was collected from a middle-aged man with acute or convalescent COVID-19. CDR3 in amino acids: CASSYAGPNEQFF. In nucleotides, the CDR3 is TGTGCCAGCAGTTACGCGGGCCCCAATGAGCAGTTCTTC.